The 6 T cell receptor beta chains listed next were all sequenced from one sample in a study of long-term antiretroviral therapy in people with HIV. The assay used was immunoSEQ (version v3.0), run at survey level. Libraries were prepared by immunoSEQ multiplex PCR; TCRdb keeps only in-frame clonotypes and omits some of them. The sample contains about 5,600 clones, around 78% of which appear only once. Sequencing used unsorted PBMCs, obtained 1.8 years before starting antiretroviral therapy. These receptors all come from a man in his forties with HIV.

The chain joins TRBV27 to TRBJ2-2, with 7 bases that match TRBD2. V dropped 8 bases and J dropped 6; count of bases not matched to a gene: 9. The V gene's germline CDR1 is MNHEY and CDR2 SMNVEV (reference sequence). The length of the CDR3 is 14 residues. The DNA for the CDR3 is TGTGCCAGCTCGGGACTACTAGTTTCCGGGGAGCTGTTTTTT. This gives the protein CASSGLLVSGELFF.

The gene calls are TRBV5-6 and TRBJ1-2; possible D gene TRBD1, 5 bases. CDR1 is SGHDT and CDR2 is YYEEEE in the germline V gene. The V gene lost 0 bases and the J gene lost 4 bases, with 13 bases spanning the gap. The CDR3 runs to 15 residues. Written as DNA, the CDR3 is TGTGCCAGCAGCTTGGTAGGGACCAGCGCCTATGGCTACACCTTC. It specifies CASSLVGTSAYGYTF.

The CDR3 reads CASSLRTVNGGEKLFF. The CDR3 DNA is TGTGCCAGCAGTTTAAGGACAGTGAACGGGGGTGAAAAACTGTTTTTT. The chain recombines TRBV27 with TRBJ1-4; a possible D gene is TRBD1 (6 bases). Germline CDR1 and CDR2: MNHEY and SMNVEV (reference sequence). The CDR3 has 16 amino acids. Trimming took 2 bases from V and 7 from J, leaving 17 bases between them.

The gene calls are TRBV11-2 and TRBJ1-4; no firm D call. This CDR3 is built from 15 residues. Trimming pared 10 bases from V and 4 bases from J, leaving 19 bases between. Germline CDR1 and CDR2: SGHAT and FQNNGV. The CDR3 spells CATAWRAGVNEKLFF. The CDR3 bases are TGTGCCACCGCGTGGAGGGCCGGGGTTAATGAAAAACTGTTTTTT.

The chain employs TRBV19 and TRBJ2-7; D ambiguous. V lost 4 bases to trimming and J lost 2 bases, with 9 bases between them. The CDR3 sequence is 13 residues long. Germline CDR1 is LNHDA and CDR2 is SQIVND (reference sequence). CDR3 bases: TGTGCCAGTAGTAGAACATCTACCTACGAGCAGTACTTC. Its translation: CASSRTSTYEQYF.

This clone was recorded a few times. This chain uses TRBV19 with TRBJ2-7; TRBD2 matches at 9 bases. The CDR3 length is 13 residues. Germline assignment: CDR1 LNHDA and CDR2 SQIVND (reference sequence). V was clipped by 8 bases and J by 4 bases; unmatched bases: 6. The CDR3 nucleotides read TGTGCCAGTGCCGCGGGAGGGGGGTACGAGCAGTACTTC. Translated, it gives CASAAGGGYEQYF.